The rows below give T cell receptor beta chains drawn from one sample of a study of brain T cells in children with intractable seizures. Profiled with immunoSEQ multiplex PCR; TCRdb holds only in-frame clones, not every one. The top ten clones hold 24% of a sample with about 80,000 clones, about 93% of them seen once. This sample comprised peripheral blood, obtained at surgery. These receptors originate from a girl aged 2 to 9 with Rasmussen encephalitis and intractable seizures. The CDR3 runs from the conserved cysteine through the conserved F or W. D genes are given only for firm matches. Clone size is shown for a subset of rows, as once, few, many or a class of expanded clone.

TRBV30	TRBJ1-2	TRBD1	NA	TGTGCCTGGAGCCGGACAGGGGAAGCGTATGGCTACACCTTC	CAWSRTGEAYGYTF
TRBV6-5	TRBJ2-1	TRBD2	few	TGTGCCAGCATGGGGCTAGCGGGACTATACAATGAGCAGTTCTTC	CASMGLAGLYNEQFF
TRBV9	TRBJ2-1	NA	NA	TGTGCCAGCAGCGCCCGACTTTCGTATGAGCAGTTCTTC	CASSARLSYEQFF
TRBV2	TRBJ2-1	TRBD2	NA	TGTGCCAGCAGCTTCAGCGGGGCCTCCTACAATGAGCAGTTCTTC	CASSFSGASYNEQFF
TRBV27	TRBJ2-1	NA	NA	TGTGCCAGCAGTTTATCCCGGGATGAGCAGTTCTTC	CASSLSRDEQFF
TRBV9	TRBJ2-5	NA	NA	TGTGCCAGCAGCTCTCAAGGGGGGTACCAAGAGACCCAGTACTTC	CASSSQGGYQETQYF
TRBV7-4	TRBJ1-5	NA	NA	TGTGCCAGCATCCCCCCCGAAACAGGGCTGAATCAGCCCCAGCATTTT	CASIPPETGLNQPQHF
TRBV19	TRBJ2-2	TRBD1	few	TGTGCCAGTAGTTTCTCGACAGGGGGCCCGACCGGGGAGCTGTTTTTT	CASSFSTGGPTGELFF
TRBV24-1	TRBJ2-2	NA	NA	TGTGCCACCAGTGATTGGAACCGGGAGCTGTTTTTT	CATSDWNRELFF
TRBV2	TRBJ2-2	TRBD1	NA	TGTGCCAGCAGCCGAACGGGGACAGGGGCCACCGGGGAGCTGTTTTTT	CASSRTGTGATGELFF
TRBV11-2	TRBJ1-2	NA	NA	TGTGCCAGCAGCTTAGAAGGGGCACTGGTGGGAGGCTACACCTTC	CASSLEGALVGGYTF
TRBV12-3/TRBV12-4	TRBJ1-2	NA	NA	TGTGCCAGCAGGGGGGGACCTTCCGGCTACACCTTC	CASRGGPSGYTF
TRBV12-3/TRBV12-4	TRBJ1-1	NA	NA	TGTGCCAGCAGTTTAGGGTGGGGTGCTTTCTTT	CASSLGWGAFF
TRBV6-5	TRBJ2-5	TRBD1	NA	TGTGCCAGCAGTCCACGGACAGGGCGAGAGACCCAGTACTTC	CASSPRTGRETQYF
TRBV27	TRBJ1-6	NA	NA	TGTGCCAGTTCGAAACTATCCCGGCCCCTCCACTTT	CASSKLSRPLHF
TRBV12-3/TRBV12-4	TRBJ1-2	NA	NA	TGTGCCAGCAGTGTACATGGGGGATATGGCTACACCTTC	CASSVHGGYGYTF
TRBV28	TRBJ2-7	NA	NA	TGTGCCAGCAGTTTACCCGGCAGTCTACCCTACGAGCAGTACTTC	CASSLPGSLPYEQYF
TRBV24-1	TRBJ1-1	TRBD1	NA	TGTGCCACCAGTGACAACACTGGGACAGGGAACACTGAAGCTTTCTTT	CATSDNTGTGNTEAFF
TRBV18	TRBJ1-3	NA	NA	TGTGCCAGCTCACCGGTGCAGCAGGGAGGTAGAAACACCATATATTTT	CASSPVQQGGRNTIYF
TRBV4-1	TRBJ2-7	NA	NA	TGCGCCAGCAGCCAAGATGAGACTCCCCTTTCCTACGAGCAGTACTTC	CASSQDETPLSYEQYF
TRBV30	TRBJ2-1	TRBD2	NA	TGTGCCTGGAGGCGACTAGCGGGGGTGTATGAGCAGTTCTTC	CAWRRLAGVYEQFF
TRBV5-4	TRBJ1-6	NA	NA	TGTGCCAGCAGCAGACATGATTCACCCCTCCACTTT	CASSRHDSPLHF
TRBV28	TRBJ2-5	TRBD1	NA	TGTGCCAGCAGTGGGGACGGGACAGACCAAGAGACCCAGTACTTC	CASSGDGTDQETQYF
TRBV7-8	TRBJ2-2	NA	NA	TGTGCCAGCAGCCAGACCCCGGGACAAGCGAACACCGGGGAGCTGTTTTTT	CASSQTPGQANTGELFF
TRBV29-1	TRBJ1-2	NA	NA	TGCAGCGTTGGTGACAGACGGTATGGCTACACCTTC	CSVGDRRYGYTF
TRBV27	TRBJ1-4	NA	once	TGTGCCAGCACAGTAGGTAAAACTAATGAAAAACTGTTTTTT	CASTVGKTNEKLFF
TRBV30	TRBJ2-1	NA	NA	TGTGCCTGGAGTTCGCAGGGGCTATACAATGAGCAGTTCTTC	CAWSSQGLYNEQFF
TRBV28	TRBJ2-7	TRBD1	NA	TGTGCCAGCAGTCCTAGGACAGGGGGCTCCTACGAGCAGTACTTC	CASSPRTGGSYEQYF
TRBV6-5	TRBJ2-7	TRBD2	once	TGTGCCAGCAGTTACTCGATCCTAGCGGGTCTCTACGAGCAGTACTTC	CASSYSILAGLYEQYF
TRBV28	TRBJ2-7	NA	NA	TGTGCCAGCAGCCCGCCGTCCTACGAGCAGTACTTC	CASSPPSYEQYF
TRBV27	TRBJ1-2	TRBD1	NA	TGTGCCAGCAGGGACAGGGGGAGGGTCTATGGCTACACCTTC	CASRDRGRVYGYTF
TRBV7-2	TRBJ1-2	TRBD1	NA	TGTGCCAGCAGCTCTGGGACAGGAGCTAACTATGGCTACACCTTC	CASSSGTGANYGYTF
TRBV7-9	TRBJ1-2	NA	NA	TGTGCCAGCAGCTTACCTGGATCCCCAAGGATTAACTATGGCTACACCTTC	CASSLPGSPRINYGYTF
TRBV15	TRBJ2-1	NA	NA	TGTGCCACCAGCAGAGTGGGTAGGGAGCAGTTCTTC	CATSRVGREQFF
TRBV19	TRBJ2-7	TRBD2	NA	TGTGCCAGTCGCAATAGCGGGGCCTACGAGCAGTACTTC	CASRNSGAYEQYF
TRBV3-1/TRBV3-2	TRBJ1-3	NA	NA	TGTGCCAGCAGCCAGTTCTCTGGAAACACCATATATTTT	CASSQFSGNTIYF
TRBV3-1/TRBV3-2	TRBJ2-1	NA	NA	TGTGCCAGCAGCCACGGCGGGGTCTACAATGAGCAGTTCTTC	CASSHGGVYNEQFF
TRBV2	TRBJ1-4	TRBD1	once	TGTGCCAGTCGGACAGGGTCTGTTGAAAAACTGTTTTTT	CASRTGSVEKLFF
TRBV5-4	TRBJ1-2	NA	NA	TGTGCCAGCAGCTTGATGAGGAGTAACTATGGCTACACCTTC	CASSLMRSNYGYTF
TRBV30	TRBJ2-2	TRBD2	once	TGTGCCTGGAGTGTAAACGTAGCGGGGGGCACCGGGGAGCTGTTTTTT	CAWSVNVAGGTGELFF